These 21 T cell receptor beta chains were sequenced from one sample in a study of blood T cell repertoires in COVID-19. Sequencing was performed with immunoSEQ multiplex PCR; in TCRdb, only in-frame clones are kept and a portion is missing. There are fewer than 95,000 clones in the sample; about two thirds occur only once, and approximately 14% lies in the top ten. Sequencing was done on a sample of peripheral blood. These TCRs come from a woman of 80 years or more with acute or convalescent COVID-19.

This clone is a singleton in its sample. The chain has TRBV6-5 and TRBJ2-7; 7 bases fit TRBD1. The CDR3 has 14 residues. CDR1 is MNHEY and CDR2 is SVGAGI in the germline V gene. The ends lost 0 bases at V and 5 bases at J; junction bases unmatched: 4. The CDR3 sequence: CASSYSGQKHEQYF. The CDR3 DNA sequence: TGTGCCAGCAGTTACTCGGGACAGAAGCACGAGCAGTACTTC.

The CDR3 DNA is TGTGCCAGCCGGTACTCACGGGGGGACACTGAAGCTTTCTTT. Its translation: CASRYSRGDTEAFF. This rearrangement joins TRBV6-2 or TRBV6-3 to TRBJ1-1; tentatively, D is TRBD1 (5 bases). Trimming shortened V by 8 bases and J by 3 bases, and 16 bases separated the two germline ends. The CDR3 runs 14 residues. Germline V gives CDR1 MNHEY, CDR2 SVGEGT.

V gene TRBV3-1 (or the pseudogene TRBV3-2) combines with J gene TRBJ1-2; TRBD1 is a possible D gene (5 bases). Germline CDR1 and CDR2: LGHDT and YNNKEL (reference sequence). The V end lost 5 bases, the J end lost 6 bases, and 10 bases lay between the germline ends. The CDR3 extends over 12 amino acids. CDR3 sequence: CASSFAGDGYTF. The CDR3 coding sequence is TGTGCCAGCAGCTTCGCGGGGGATGGCTACACCTTC.

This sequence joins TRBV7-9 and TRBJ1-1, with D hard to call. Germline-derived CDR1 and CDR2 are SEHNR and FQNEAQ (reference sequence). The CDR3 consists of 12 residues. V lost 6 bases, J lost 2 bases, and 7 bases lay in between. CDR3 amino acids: CASRAPNTEAFF. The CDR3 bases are TGTGCCAGCAGGGCTCCTAACACTGAAGCTTTCTTT. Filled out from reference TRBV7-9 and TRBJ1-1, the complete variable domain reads DTGVSQNPRHKITKRGQNVTFRCDPISEHNRLYWYRQTLGQGPEFLTYFQNEAQLEKSRLLSDRFSAERPKGSFSTLEIQRTEQGDSAMYLCASRAPNTEAFFGQGTRLTVV.

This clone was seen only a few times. DNA of the CDR3: TGCGCCAGCAGCTTGGCTAGAACTAGTGGTACCTACGAGCAGTACTTC. Translating it yields CASSLARTSGTYEQYF. This chain joins TRBV5-1 and TRBJ2-7, with a possible D match to TRBD2 (5 bases). The germline V gene has CDR1 SGHRS and CDR2 YFSETQ. V was pared by 0 bases and J by 2 bases, with 15 bases between. The CDR3 is made up of 16 amino acids.

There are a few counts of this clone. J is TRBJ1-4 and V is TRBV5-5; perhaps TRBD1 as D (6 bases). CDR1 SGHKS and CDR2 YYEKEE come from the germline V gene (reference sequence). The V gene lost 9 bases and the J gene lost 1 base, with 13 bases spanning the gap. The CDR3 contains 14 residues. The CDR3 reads CATGRGGTNEKLFF. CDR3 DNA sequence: TGTGCCACGGGAAGAGGGGGAACTAATGAAAAACTGTTTTTT.

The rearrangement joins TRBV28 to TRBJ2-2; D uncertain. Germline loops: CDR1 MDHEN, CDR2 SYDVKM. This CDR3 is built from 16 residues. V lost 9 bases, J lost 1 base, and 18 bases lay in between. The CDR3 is CASFGDPVLNTGELFF. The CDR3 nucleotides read TGTGCCAGTTTTGGAGACCCGGTCCTGAACACCGGGGAGCTGTTTTTT.

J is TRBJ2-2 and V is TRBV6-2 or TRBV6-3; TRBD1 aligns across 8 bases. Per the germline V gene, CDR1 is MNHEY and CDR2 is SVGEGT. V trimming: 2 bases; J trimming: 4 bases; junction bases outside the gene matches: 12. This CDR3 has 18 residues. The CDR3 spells CASSYHTEQGVFTGELFF. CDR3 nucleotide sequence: TGTGCCAGCAGTTACCATACGGAACAGGGGGTTTTCACCGGGGAGCTGTTTTTT.

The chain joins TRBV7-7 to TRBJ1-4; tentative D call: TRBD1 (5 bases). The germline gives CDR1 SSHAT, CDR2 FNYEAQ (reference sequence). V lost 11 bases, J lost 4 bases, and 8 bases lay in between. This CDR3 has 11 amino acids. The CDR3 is CARGSNEKLFF. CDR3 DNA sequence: TGTGCCCGGGGGAGTAATGAAAAACTGTTTTTT. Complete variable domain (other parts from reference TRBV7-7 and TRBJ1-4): GAGVSQSPRYKVTKRGQDVTLRCDPISSHATLYWYQQALGQGPEFLTYFNYEAQPDKSGLPSDRFSAERPEGSISTLTIQRTEQRDSAMYRCARGSNEKLFFGSGTQLSVL.

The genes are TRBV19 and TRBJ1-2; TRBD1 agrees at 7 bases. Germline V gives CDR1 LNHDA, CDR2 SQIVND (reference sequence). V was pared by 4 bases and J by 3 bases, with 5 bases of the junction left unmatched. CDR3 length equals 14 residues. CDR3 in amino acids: CASSKAGTDYGYTF. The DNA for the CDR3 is TGTGCCAGTAGTAAAGCCGGGACAGACTATGGCTACACCTTC. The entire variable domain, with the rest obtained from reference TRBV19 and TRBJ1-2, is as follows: DGGITQSPKYLFRKEGQNVTLSCEQNLNHDAMYWYRQDPGQGLRLIYYSQIVNDFQKGDIAEGYSVSREKKESFPLTVTSAQKNPTAFYLCASSKAGTDYGYTFGSGTRLTVV.

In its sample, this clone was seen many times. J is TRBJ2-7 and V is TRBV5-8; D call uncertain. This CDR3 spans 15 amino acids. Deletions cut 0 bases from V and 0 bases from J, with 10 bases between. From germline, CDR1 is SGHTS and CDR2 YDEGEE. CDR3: CASSLGVVSSYEQYF. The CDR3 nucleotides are TGTGCCAGCAGCTTGGGAGTAGTGAGCTCCTACGAGCAGTACTTC.

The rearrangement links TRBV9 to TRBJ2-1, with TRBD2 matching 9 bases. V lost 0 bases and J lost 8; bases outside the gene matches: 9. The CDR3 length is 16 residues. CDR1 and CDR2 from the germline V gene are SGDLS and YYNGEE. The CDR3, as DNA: TGTGCCAGCAGCGTAGCTCAACTAGCGGGTGGGTATGAGCAGTTCTTC. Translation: CASSVAQLAGGYEQFF.

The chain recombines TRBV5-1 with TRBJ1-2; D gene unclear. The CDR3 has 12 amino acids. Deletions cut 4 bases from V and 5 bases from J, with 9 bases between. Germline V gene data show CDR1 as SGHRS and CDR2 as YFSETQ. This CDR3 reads CASSTTRYGYTF. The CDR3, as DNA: TGCGCCAGCAGCACGACACGATATGGCTACACCTTC.

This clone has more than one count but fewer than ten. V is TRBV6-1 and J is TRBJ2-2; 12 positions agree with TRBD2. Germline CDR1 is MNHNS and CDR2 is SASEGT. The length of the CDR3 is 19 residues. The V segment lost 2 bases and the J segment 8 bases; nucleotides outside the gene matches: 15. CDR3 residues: CASSENHWGHGTSGGELFF. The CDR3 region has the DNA TGTGCCAGCAGTGAAAATCATTGGGGACACGGGACTAGCGGGGGGGAGCTGTTTTTT.

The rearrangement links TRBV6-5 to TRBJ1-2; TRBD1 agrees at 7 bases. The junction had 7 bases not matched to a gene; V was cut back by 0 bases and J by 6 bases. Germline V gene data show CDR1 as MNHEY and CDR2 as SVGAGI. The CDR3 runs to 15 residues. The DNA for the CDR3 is TGTGCCAGCAGTTACTCCTTACAGGGGAGCAATGGCTACACCTTC. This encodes CASSYSLQGSNGYTF.

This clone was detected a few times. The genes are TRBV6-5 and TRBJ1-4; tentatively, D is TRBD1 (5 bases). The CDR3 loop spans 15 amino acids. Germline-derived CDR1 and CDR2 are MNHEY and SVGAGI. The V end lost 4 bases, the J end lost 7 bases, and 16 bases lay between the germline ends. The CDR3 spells CASSFARGEGEKLFF. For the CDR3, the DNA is TGTGCCAGCAGTTTTGCCCGAGGGGAGGGTGAAAAACTGTTTTTT.

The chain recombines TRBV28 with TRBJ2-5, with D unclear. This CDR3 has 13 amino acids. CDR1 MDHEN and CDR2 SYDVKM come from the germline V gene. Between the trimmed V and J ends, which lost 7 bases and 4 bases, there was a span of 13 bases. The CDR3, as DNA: TGTGCCAGCACCCGTATAGCTTCAGAGACCCAGTACTTC. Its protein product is CASTRIASETQYF.

The CDR3 DNA follows: TGTGCCAGCAGCGCTGGGGGCAGCTCCTACAATGAGCAGTTCTTC. It is translated as CASSAGGSSYNEQFF. The genes are TRBV9 and TRBJ2-1, with a possible D match to TRBD1 (6 bases). This CDR3 region has 15 residues. From germline, CDR1 is SGDLS and CDR2 YYNGEE. V was cut by 3 bases and J by 0 bases, with 10 bases left in between.

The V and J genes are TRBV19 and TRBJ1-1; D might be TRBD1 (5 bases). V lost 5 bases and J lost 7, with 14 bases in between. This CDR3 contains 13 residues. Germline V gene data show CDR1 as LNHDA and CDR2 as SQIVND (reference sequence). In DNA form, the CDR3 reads TGTGCCAGTAGTCAGTTCGGGACTGGTGAAGCTTTCTTT. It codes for CASSQFGTGEAFF. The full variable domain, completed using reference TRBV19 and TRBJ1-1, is DGGITQSPKYLFRKEGQNVTLSCEQNLNHDAMYWYRQDPGQGLRLIYYSQIVNDFQKGDIAEGYSVSREKKESFPLTVTSAQKNPTAFYLCASSQFGTGEAFFGQGTRLTVV.

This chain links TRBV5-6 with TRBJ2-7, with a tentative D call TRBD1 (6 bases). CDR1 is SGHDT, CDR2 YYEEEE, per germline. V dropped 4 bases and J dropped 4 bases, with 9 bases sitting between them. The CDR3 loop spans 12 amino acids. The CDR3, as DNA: TGTGCCAGCAGCCCCGGACAGTACGAGCAGTACTTC. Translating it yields CASSPGQYEQYF.

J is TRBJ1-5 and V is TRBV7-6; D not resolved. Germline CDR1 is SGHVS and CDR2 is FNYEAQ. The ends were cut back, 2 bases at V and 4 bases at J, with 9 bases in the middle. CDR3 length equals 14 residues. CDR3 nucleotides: TGTGCCAGCAGCTTAAACTCCCTGAATCAGCCCCAGCATTTT. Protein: CASSLNSLNQPQHF.